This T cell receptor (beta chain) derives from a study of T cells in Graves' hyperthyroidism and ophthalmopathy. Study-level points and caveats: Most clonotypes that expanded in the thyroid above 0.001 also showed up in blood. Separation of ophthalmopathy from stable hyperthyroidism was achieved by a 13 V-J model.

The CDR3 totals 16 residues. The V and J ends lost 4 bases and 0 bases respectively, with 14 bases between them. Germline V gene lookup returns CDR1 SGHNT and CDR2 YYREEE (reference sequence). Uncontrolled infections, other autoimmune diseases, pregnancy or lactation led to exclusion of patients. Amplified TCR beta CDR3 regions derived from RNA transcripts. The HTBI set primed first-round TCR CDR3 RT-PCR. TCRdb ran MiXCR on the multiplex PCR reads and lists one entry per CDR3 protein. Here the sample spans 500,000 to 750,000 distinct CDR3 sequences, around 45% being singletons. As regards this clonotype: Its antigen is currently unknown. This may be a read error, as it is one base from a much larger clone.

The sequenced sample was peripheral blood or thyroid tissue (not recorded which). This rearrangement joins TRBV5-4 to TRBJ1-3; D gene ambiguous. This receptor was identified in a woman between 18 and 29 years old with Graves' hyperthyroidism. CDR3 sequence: CASSPDRESSGNTIYF. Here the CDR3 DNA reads TGTGCCAGCAGCCCAGATCGAGAGAGCTCTGGAAACACCATATATTTT. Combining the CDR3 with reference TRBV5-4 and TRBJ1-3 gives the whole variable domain ETGVTQSPTHLIKTRGQQVTLRCSSQSGHNTVSWYQQALGQGPQFIFQYYREEENGRGNFPPRFSGLQFPNYSSELNVNALELDDSALYLCASSPDRESSGNTIYFGEGSWLTVV.